Each of the 11 T cell receptor beta chains below was sequenced from the same sample in a study of Graves' ophthalmopathy and Graves' hyperthyroidism. For repertoire sequencing, the TCR beta CDR3 regions were amplified from RNA transcripts. A first-round RT-PCR used HTBI primers, followed by a second-round multiplex PCR. MiXCR, applied by TCRdb to the multiplex PCR reads, yields one record per CDR3 protein. The table records 620,000 or so distinct CDR3 sequences, over 20% of them present only once. The material sequenced was peripheral blood. The receptors were sampled from a young woman with stable Graves' hyperthyroidism. Some clones in this sample may be carry-over from other donors' samples.

This sequence joins TRBV11-2 and TRBJ2-7; D may match TRBD1 or TRBD2 (5 bases each). Germline V gene sequence: CDR1 SGHAT, CDR2 FQNNGV. The length of the CDR3 is 14 residues. With 1 base removed from V and 6 bases from J, the gap between germline ends came to 13 bases. CDR3: CASSLAPVGAEQYF. CDR3 in DNA: TGTGCCAGCAGCTTAGCTCCCGTCGGGGCCGAGCAGTACTTC.

The sample holds many counts of this clonotype. The chain combines TRBV6-5 with TRBJ1-3; no reliable D call. CDR1 and CDR2 (germline): MNHEY, SVGAGI. Trimming took 0 bases from V and 0 from J, leaving 6 bases between them. There are 15 residues in the CDR3. The CDR3 spells CASSYSIPSGNTIYF. Here the CDR3 DNA reads TGTGCCAGCAGTTACTCGATACCCTCTGGAAACACCATATATTTT.

As regards this clonotype: The CDR3 carries no conserved terminal phenylalanine or tryptophan, so it likely arises from a read error. V is TRBV2 and J is TRBJ2-7; D call uncertain. CDR3 size: 11 residues. Trimming left V 7 bases short and J 9 bases short, with 13 bases between. Germline lookup yields CDR1 SNHLY and CDR2 FYNNEI. CDR3 region: CASTKEIWQYS. The CDR3 nucleotides are TGTGCCAGCACCAAAGAAATCTGGCAGTACTCC.

This clonotype appeared many times. The chain has TRBV12-3 or TRBV12-4 and TRBJ2-7; D is ambiguous. The CDR3 sequence is 12 residues long. Between the trimmed V and J ends, which lost 5 bases and 5 bases, there was a span of 10 bases. The CDR3 bases are TGTGCCAGCAGTCGAGGTACGGACGAGCAGTACTTC. Translation gives CASSRGTDEQYF.

This clonotype was seen ten or more times. The chain carries TRBV7-9 and TRBJ2-7; D not certain. In germline, CDR1 is SEHNR, CDR2 FQNEAQ (reference sequence). The CDR3 consists of 12 residues. Trimming cost V 0 bases and J 5 bases, with 5 bases left between them. CDR3 sequence: CASSLASNEQYF. CDR3 nucleotide sequence: TGTGCCAGCAGCTTAGCTAGCAACGAGCAGTACTTC.

V and J are TRBV24-1 and TRBJ1-1; 9 bases map to TRBD1. The V segment lost 9 bases and the J segment 4 bases; nucleotides outside the gene matches: 2. The length of the CDR3 is 12 residues. Germline assignment: CDR1 KGHDR and CDR2 SFDVKD. The CDR3 sequence: CATRDRVTEAFF. The DNA of the CDR3 is TGTGCCACCCGGGACAGGGTCACTGAAGCTTTCTTT.

On this clonotype itself: This is likely a read error, given that the CDR3 carries no conserved phenylalanine or tryptophan at its end. CDR3 loop: CSVSIGTTLTDTQYC. CDR3 in DNA: TGCAGCGTTAGTATCGGGACTACTCTCACAGATACGCAGTATTGT. V gene TRBV29-1 combines with J gene TRBJ2-3; TRBD2 matches 7 bases. The CDR3 runs 15 residues. Germline lookup yields CDR1 SQVTM and CDR2 ANQGSEA. V was clipped by 5 bases and J by 2 bases; unmatched bases: 10.

This clonotype was picked up many times. The chain carries TRBV27 and TRBJ2-7; unclear D gene. Trimming took off 5 bases at V and 5 bases at J, with 10 bases between the two ends. The germline V gene has CDR1 MNHEY and CDR2 SMNVEV (reference sequence). The CDR3 is 12 residues long. In DNA form, the CDR3 reads TGTGCCAGCAGTACCGGCCTCCACGAGCAGTACTTC. This translates into CASSTGLHEQYF.

This clonotype was counted many times. V usage is TRBV28 and J usage is TRBJ1-2; the D is unclear. In germline, CDR1 is MDHEN, CDR2 SYDVKM. CDR3 size: 13 residues. Trimming took off 2 bases at V and 6 bases at J, with 10 bases between the two ends. CDR3 region: CASSLAQDNGYTF. CDR3 nucleotide sequence: TGTGCCAGCAGTTTAGCGCAGGATAATGGCTACACCTTC.

This sequence joins TRBV28 and TRBJ1-3; possibly TRBD1 for D (5 bases). This CDR3 is built from 15 residues. V lost 2 bases and J lost 1, with 9 bases in between. CDR1 and CDR2 (germline): MDHEN, SYDVKM. CDR3 amino acids: CASSLPRGSGNTIYF. CDR3 bases: TGTGCCAGCAGTTTACCCCGGGGGTCTGGAAACACCATATATTTT.

This clonotype was counted between two and nine times. J is TRBJ1-5 and V is TRBV6-1; possibly TRBD1 for D (5 bases). Germline V CDR1 and CDR2: MNHNS, SASEGT. The CDR3 length is 14 residues. Between the trimmed V and J ends, which lost 6 bases and 2 bases, there was a span of 11 bases. The CDR3: CASSRQPRNQPQHF. CDR3 nucleotide sequence: TGTGCCAGCAGCAGACAGCCCCGCAATCAGCCCCAGCATTTT.